The 29 T cell receptor beta chains listed next were all sequenced from one sample in a study of blood T cells in healthy people across ages. Combining a sample-barcoded 5' primer with a J-beta primer mix, a second PCR ran for roughly 7 to 11 cycles. TCRdb fed the 5' RACE reads into MiXCR, producing one record per CDR3 protein. The sample includes nearly 800,000 distinct CDR3 sequences, around 50% of them seen just once. The sequencing sample was made of blood. Source of these receptors: a man in his forties in good health.

The chain links TRBV24-1 to TRBJ2-1, with TRBD2 matching 11 bases. The V segment lost 5 bases and the J segment 8 bases; nucleotides outside the gene matches: 22. Germline CDR1 KGHDR, CDR2 SFDVKD. This CDR3 contains 20 residues. As DNA, the CDR3 is TGTGCCACCAGTGGTAGTTGGGGGGCACTAACTAGCGGGAGTGCATATGAGCAGTTCTTC. As protein: CATSGSWGALTSGSAYEQFF.

The chain employs TRBV9 and TRBJ2-1, with TRBD1 as a possible D gene (5 bases). The germline gives CDR1 SGDLS, CDR2 YYNGEE. There are 15 residues in the CDR3. Trimming took 0 bases from V and 6 from J, leaving 13 bases between them. The CDR3 sequence: CASSVACGRANEQFF. The CDR3 DNA follows: TGTGCCAGCAGCGTAGCTTGCGGCAGGGCCAATGAGCAGTTCTTC.

The rearrangement joins TRBV20-1 to TRBJ2-7; 13 nucleotides match TRBD2. The ends lost 3 bases at V and 6 bases at J; junction bases unmatched: 8. The CDR3 runs 15 residues. Germline V gene sequence: CDR1 DFQATT, CDR2 SNEGSKA (reference sequence). CDR3 DNA sequence: TGCAGTGCTAGCCTAGGACTAGCGGGAGTAAGCGAGCAGTACTTC. Its protein is CSASLGLAGVSEQYF.

CDR3 sequence (DNA): TGTGCCAGCAGGAAACAGGGGGCCAACACCGGGGAGCTGTTTTTT. Amino acids: CASRKQGANTGELFF. The V call is TRBV6-2 or TRBV6-3, the J call TRBJ2-2, with 9 positions matching TRBD1. The CDR3 loop spans 15 amino acids. Trimming took 6 bases from V and 2 from J; bases not matched to a gene: 4. Germline V gene data show CDR1 as MNHEY and CDR2 as SVGEGT.

The J gene is TRBJ2-3, the V gene TRBV5-1, with D tentatively TRBD2 (6 bases). Trimming stripped 4 bases from V and 6 bases from J, with 21 bases between. Germline assignment: CDR1 SGHRS and CDR2 YFSETQ. CDR3 size: 16 residues. CDR3 residues: CASSPSGATKTDTQYF. In DNA, the CDR3 is TGCGCCAGCAGCCCCTCGGGAGCGACGAAAACCGATACGCAGTATTTT.

The rearrangement links TRBV6-5 to TRBJ2-3, with D hard to call. Germline-derived CDR1 and CDR2 are MNHEY and SVGAGI. Trimming cost V 6 bases and J 0 bases, with 16 bases left between them. This CDR3 is 16 amino acids long. In DNA, the CDR3 is TGTGCCAGCAGATCTGGGATGTTAGTTAGCACAGATACGCAGTATTTT. Amino acids: CASRSGMLVSTDTQYF.

The genes are TRBV20-1 and TRBJ1-1, with TRBD1 as a possible D gene (5 bases). The germline V gene has CDR1 DFQATT and CDR2 SNEGSKA (reference sequence). V gave up 0 bases and J gave up 3 bases, with 11 bases separating them. This CDR3 has 14 amino acids. CDR3 sequence: CSARDRDFDTEAFF. The DNA for the CDR3 is TGCAGTGCTAGAGACAGGGATTTTGACACTGAAGCTTTCTTT.

About this clonotype itself: An end of the junction does not agree with germline; a read error may underlie this. This sequence joins TRBV12-3 or TRBV12-4 and TRBJ2-5; either TRBD1 or TRBD2 may fit D (6 bases each). The CDR3 runs 15 residues. The CDR3 nucleotides read TGTGCCAGCACTTTACAACAGGGACTTCAAGAGACCCAGTACTTC. It translates to CASTLQQGLQETQYF.

The V and J genes are TRBV28 and TRBJ2-7; D could derive from TRBD1 or TRBD2 (7 bases each). This CDR3 comprises 16 residues. Per the germline V gene, CDR1 is MDHEN and CDR2 is SYDVKM. V gave up 6 bases and J gave up 5 bases, with 23 bases separating them. CDR3 region: CASRALGRGRRDEQYF. The CDR3 bases are TGTGCCAGCAGAGCCTTGGGGAGGGGGCGCAGGGACGAGCAGTACTTC.

The chain recombines TRBV30 with TRBJ2-7; 7 nucleotides line up with TRBD1. This CDR3 contains 13 residues. CDR1 and CDR2 (germline): GTSNPN, SVGIG (reference sequence). V shed 5 bases and J 7 bases; nucleotides not matched to a gene: 11. This CDR3 reads CAWDRVWADEQYF. The CDR3 DNA is TGTGCCTGGGACAGGGTATGGGCGGATGAGCAGTACTTC.

This sequence joins TRBV14 and TRBJ2-7, with D possibly being TRBD1 (6 bases). Trimming pared 1 base from V and 2 bases from J, leaving 12 bases between. The CDR3 contains 15 residues. The germline V gene has CDR1 SGHDN and CDR2 FVKESK. The DNA for the CDR3 is TGTGCCAGCAGCCAAGGCAGGGGAAGAACCTACGAGCAGTACTTC. This codes for CASSQGRGRTYEQYF.

Ten or more counts support this clonotype. The gene calls are TRBV11-2 and TRBJ2-1, with 8 bases lining up with TRBD2. The CDR3 length is 16 residues. J was trimmed by 6 bases and V by 0 bases; bases with no gene match: 7. Germline V gives CDR1 SGHAT, CDR2 FQNNGV. This CDR3 is CASSLELFGLANEQFF. CDR3 DNA: TGTGCCAGCAGCTTAGAATTGTTCGGACTAGCCAATGAGCAGTTCTTC.

In this sample, this clonotype turned up a few times. J is TRBJ1-1 and V is TRBV12-3 or TRBV12-4, with 10 bases aligning to TRBD1. This CDR3 is built from 15 residues. The trim removed 7 bases at V and 4 bases at J, leaving 9 bases unmatched. Here the CDR3 reads CASTPTGGFGTEAFF. The DNA of the CDR3 is TGTGCCAGCACCCCGACAGGGGGCTTTGGCACTGAAGCTTTCTTT.

This chain connects TRBV6-5 to TRBJ2-3, with TRBD1 matching 7 bases. V trimming: 2 bases; J trimming: 3 bases; junction bases outside the gene matches: 2. The CDR3 sequence is 14 residues long. Germline V gene lookup returns CDR1 MNHEY and CDR2 SVGAGI. CDR3 region: CASSYRQGTDTQYF. CDR3 coding DNA: TGTGCCAGCAGTTACCGACAGGGAACAGATACGCAGTATTTT.

This clonotype was seen only a few times. The CDR3 sequence is CASSLTSEVGSNTEAFF. The CDR3, as DNA: TGTGCCAGCAGCTTAACATCAGAGGTCGGCAGTAACACTGAAGCTTTCTTT. The chain is built from TRBV7-3 and TRBJ1-1; D gene unclear. This CDR3 contains 17 residues. The germline CDR1 and CDR2 sequences are SGHTA and FQGTGA. Trimming shortened V by 0 bases and J by 2 bases, and 16 bases separated the two germline ends.

V and J are TRBV10-3 and TRBJ1-1, with 7 bases aligning to TRBD1. Germline CDR1 ENHRY, CDR2 SYGVKD. The CDR3 loop spans 13 amino acids. V gave up 3 bases and J gave up 3 bases; unmatched junction bases: 1. CDR3 sequence (DNA): TGTGCCATCAGTGACAGGGGGGACACTGAAGCTTTCTTT. Protein product: CAISDRGDTEAFF.

The count of this clonotype is one. The V call is TRBV6-2 or TRBV6-3, the J call TRBJ1-1; the D is unclear. Trimming cost V 6 bases and J 2 bases, with 13 bases left between them. CDR3 length: 14 residues. Germline values: CDR1 MNHEY, CDR2 SVGEGT. CDR3 coding DNA: TGTGCCAGCAGAACTATGAAACGAAACACTGAAGCTTTCTTT. Translated, it gives CASRTMKRNTEAFF.

This clonotype showed up just a few times. V is TRBV10-3 and J is TRBJ2-7, with unresolved D. The DNA end favors TRBJ2-5, so the J call may be wrong. The CDR3 length is 14 residues. Germline CDR1 reads ENHRY; CDR2 reads SYGVKD. CDR3 bases: TGTGCCATCAGTGAGAGTAGGCTCCTGGAGACCCAGTACTTC. Translating it yields CAISESRLLETQYF.

The rearrangement links TRBV28 to TRBJ1-1, with D perhaps matching TRBD1 (5 bases). The germline CDR1 and CDR2 sequences are MDHEN and SYDVKM. Trimming left V 4 bases short and J 5 bases short, with 8 bases between. The CDR3 sequence is 12 residues long. CDR3 protein: CASSWGKTEAFF. DNA of the CDR3: TGTGCCAGCAGTTGGGGGAAGACTGAAGCTTTCTTT.

The chain couples TRBV29-1 to TRBJ1-2; 7 positions agree with TRBD1. The CDR3 is 12 residues long. The junction had 3 bases not matched to a gene; V was cut back by 2 bases and J by 6 bases. From germline, CDR1 is SQVTM and CDR2 ANQGSEA. CDR3 DNA sequence: TGCAGCGTTGAAAGAGACAGGGATGGCTACACCTTC. Protein product: CSVERDRDGYTF.

This clonotype was counted only a few times. V usage is TRBV7-2 and J usage is TRBJ2-7, with TRBD2 as a possible D gene (5 bases). The germline V and J ends were trimmed by 5 bases and 4 bases, with 18 bases remaining between them. This CDR3 is built from 15 residues. Germline CDR1 SGHTA, CDR2 FQGNSA. In DNA form, the CDR3 reads TGTGCCAGCAGCCGGAAACCGGGGTATGAATACGAGCAGTACTTC. Translation: CASSRKPGYEYEQYF.

The sample holds a few counts of this clonotype. The rearrangement links TRBV20-1 to TRBJ2-7; D gene uncertain. Trimming left V 3 bases short and J 2 bases short, with 11 bases between. Germline V CDR1 and CDR2: DFQATT, SNEGSKA (reference sequence). The CDR3 has 13 amino acids. CDR3 nucleotides: TGCAGTGCTAGTGGTCCCATTACCTACGAGCAGTACTTC. Encoded protein: CSASGPITYEQYF.

This clonotype occurred a few times. V usage is TRBV15 and J usage is TRBJ2-6; 12 bases map to TRBD2. With V trimmed by 0 bases and J by 14 bases, 2 bases remained unmatched. This CDR3 comprises 14 residues. In germline, CDR1 is LNHNV, CDR2 YYDKDF (reference sequence). CDR3 region: CATSRETSGGFLTF. The CDR3 coding sequence is TGTGCCACCAGCAGAGAAACTAGCGGGGGGTTCCTGACTTTC.

The V and J genes are TRBV7-2 and TRBJ2-3; D remains ambiguous. The V end was cut by 4 bases, the J end by 2 bases, with 7 bases between. There are 13 residues in the CDR3. Per the germline V gene, CDR1 is SGHTA and CDR2 is FQGNSA. CDR3 sequence (DNA): TGTGCCAGCAGCTCCCGATTCACAGATACGCAGTATTTT. Protein sequence: CASSSRFTDTQYF.

The rearrangement uses TRBV27 and TRBJ2-6, with a tentative D call TRBD1 (6 bases). CDR1 and CDR2 (germline): MNHEY, SMNVEV (reference sequence). This CDR3 region has 17 residues. Trimming took 3 bases from V and 0 from J, leaving 12 bases between them. This CDR3 reads CASSFVDSSSGANVLTF. The CDR3 DNA follows: TGTGCCAGCAGTTTCGTGGACAGTAGCTCTGGGGCCAACGTCCTGACTTTC.

This chain links TRBV7-2 with TRBJ1-4; 8 nucleotides agree with TRBD1. V shed 5 bases, J shed 7 bases, and the junction held 9 bases outside the gene matches. Germline-derived CDR1 and CDR2 are SGHTA and FQGNSA. The CDR3 has 15 residues. CDR3 DNA: TGTGCCAGCAGCCGAACGCAGGGGGCGGGTGAAAAACTGTTTTTT. Protein sequence: CASSRTQGAGEKLFF.

V usage is TRBV6-5 and J usage is TRBJ2-7; 7 bases are shared with TRBD2. The junction had 8 bases not matched to a gene; V was cut back by 0 bases and J by 3 bases. CDR1 MNHEY and CDR2 SVGAGI come from the germline V gene. The CDR3 extends over 16 amino acids. The CDR3 sequence: CASSYSFPSGSYEQYF. Written as DNA, the CDR3 is TGTGCCAGCAGTTACTCTTTCCCTAGCGGCAGCTACGAGCAGTACTTC.

V usage is TRBV18 and J usage is TRBJ1-5; no clear D. Germline V gene sequence: CDR1 KGHSH, CDR2 LQKENI. With 8 bases removed from V and 2 bases from J, the gap between germline ends came to 10 bases. The length of the CDR3 is 13 residues. CDR3 protein: CASATSGNQPQHF. Written as DNA, the CDR3 is TGTGCCAGCGCAACTTCGGGCAATCAGCCCCAGCATTTT.

V gene TRBV7-7 combines with J gene TRBJ2-3; D may be TRBD1 (9 bases). V lost 2 bases and J lost 7, with 16 bases in between. The CDR3 is 15 amino acids. The germline V gene encodes CDR1 SSHAT and CDR2 FNYEAQ (reference sequence). DNA of the CDR3: TGTGCCAGCAGCTTACTTAGCGGGACAGGGTATACGCAGTATTTT. Translating gives CASSLLSGTGYTQYF. The entire variable domain, with the rest obtained from reference TRBV7-7 and TRBJ2-3, is as follows: GAGVSQSPRYKVTKRGQDVTLRCDPISSHATLYWYQQALGQGPEFLTYFNYEAQPDKSGLPSDRFSAERPEGSISTLTIQRTEQRDSAMYRCASSLLSGTGYTQYFGPGTRLTVL.